This TCR beta chain was recorded in a study of identical twins. Notes on the study in general: Sharing of beta out-of-frame sequences by twins showed a weaker excess.

TCRdb fed the 5' RACE reads into MiXCR, producing one record per CDR3 protein. Among more than 1.5 million distinct CDR3 sequences, more than 30% were seen once, and the ten largest hold around 0.25%. This clonotype was seen only a few times. What it binds is not known. Input material: cord blood. This TCR was recovered from a newborn girl in good health.

CDR3: CASSERVRNQPQHF. CDR3 DNA: TGTGCCAGCAGTGAACGGGTCCGCAATCAGCCCCAGCATTTT. The chain uses TRBV2 and TRBJ1-5; D is unclear. Germline loops: CDR1 SNHLY, CDR2 FYNNEI. Trimming left V 2 bases short and J 2 bases short, with 7 bases between. This CDR3 spans 14 amino acids.